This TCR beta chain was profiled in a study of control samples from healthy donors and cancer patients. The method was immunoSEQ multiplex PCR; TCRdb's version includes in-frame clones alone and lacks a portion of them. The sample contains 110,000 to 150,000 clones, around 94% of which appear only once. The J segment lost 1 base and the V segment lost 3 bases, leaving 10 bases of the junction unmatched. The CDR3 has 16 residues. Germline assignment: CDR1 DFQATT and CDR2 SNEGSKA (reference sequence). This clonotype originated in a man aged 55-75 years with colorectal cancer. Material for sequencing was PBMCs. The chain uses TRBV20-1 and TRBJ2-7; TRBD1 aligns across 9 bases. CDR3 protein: CSASSGTGLGSYEQYF. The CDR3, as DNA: TGCAGTGCTAGTTCCGGGACAGGGTTAGGGTCCTACGAGCAGTACTTC.